A selection of T cell receptor beta chains follows, all from one sample in a study of T cells in Graves' hyperthyroidism and ophthalmopathy. TCRdb reanalysed the multiplex PCR reads using MiXCR and keeps one entry per CDR3 protein. The data show about 690,000 distinct CDR3 sequences, 15% to 20% seen once. The sample was blood. The receptor set was obtained from a man in his forties or fifties with Graves' hyperthyroidism. CDR3s include the opening cysteine and the closing phenylalanine or tryptophan. The D gene is left open where the match is weak. Some rows mark clone size as missing; the rest say once, few, many or name a class of expanded clone.

>TRBJ2-5|TRBV11-2|many|-
TGTGCCAGCAGCTTAAGGACGGCCCCCGGGGAGACCCAGTACTTC
CASSLRTAPGETQYF
>TRBJ2-1|TRBV6-2/TRBV6-3|-|TRBD1
TGTGCCAGCAGGCCCACAGGGGACAATGAGCAGTTCTTC
CASRPTGDNEQFF
>TRBJ2-7|TRBV9|many|-
TGTGCCAGCAGCGTAGGGGACAATTCCTACGAGCAGTACTTC
CASSVGDNSYEQYF
>TRBJ2-1|TRBV2|-|TRBD2
TGTGCCAGCACCCCCAGCGGGAGGCGGGATGAGCGGTTCTTC
CASTPSGRRDERFF
>TRBJ1-4|TRBV30|many|TRBD1
TGTGCCTCCCCCGGGGACAGGGGAAATGAAAAACTGTTTTTT
CASPGDRGNEKLFF
>TRBJ2-1|TRBV24-1|many|TRBD1
TGTGCCACCAGTGACCGAGGACAGGGGCCCTACAATGAGCAGTTCTTC
CATSDRGQGPYNEQFF
>TRBJ1-6|TRBV20-1|-|-
TGCAGTGCTAGAGAAATTGACCGGAGCTCCTATAATTCACCCCTCCACTTT
CSAREIDRSSYNSPLHF
>TRBJ1-5|TRBV6-1|few|-
TGTGCCACCCGCGGACACCTCTTTAGTAGCAATCAGCCCCAGCATTTT
CATRGHLFSSNQPQHF
>TRBJ2-1|TRBV11-2|few|-
TGTGCCAGCAGACCCAAGCCGGGACTGCCAGGCAATGAGCAGTTCTTC
CASRPKPGLPGNEQFF
>TRBJ1-1|TRBV5-1|many|-
TGCGCCAGCAGCTTGGCTTCGGTGGGAGGCACTGAAGCTTTCTTT
CASSLASVGGTEAFF
>TRBJ1-2|TRBV28|many|-
TGTGCCAGCAGTTTATTTGGGTATGGCTACACCTTC
CASSLFGYGYTF
>TRBJ2-1|TRBV6-2/TRBV6-3|many|-
TGTGCCAGCAGCCGTACCGGACAGCTCTCCTACAATGAGCAGTTCTTC
CASSRTGQLSYNEQFF
>TRBJ1-2|TRBV19|few|-
TGTGCCAGTAGTACCTGGCGGGTTCCAAACTATGGCTACACCTTC
CASSTWRVPNYGYTF
>TRBJ2-7|TRBV28|few|TRBD2
TGTGCCAGCAGGTGGACTAGCGGGCTTTCCTACGAGCAGTACTTC
CASRWTSGLSYEQYF
>TRBJ2-7|TRBV28|few|-
TGTGCCAGCAGTTTACACCCACCCAGGGTGGTACTCACCTACGAGCAGTACTTC
CASSLHPPRVVLTYEQYF
>TRBJ2-1|TRBV5-1|-|-
TGCGCCAGCAGCTTGGTGACCAGGGGTGATGGGCAGTTCTTC
CASSLVTRGDGQFF
>TRBJ2-2|TRBV10-3|-|TRBD2
TGTGCCTTGCGGGGAAAACTAGCGGGAGTGGGAACCGGGGAGCTGTTTTTT
CALRGKLAGVGTGELFF
>TRBJ2-7|TRBV27|many|-
TGTGCCAGCAGTTTTGGGATCGGGAGCTCCTACGAGCAGTACTTC
CASSFGIGSSYEQYF
>TRBJ2-3|TRBV6-1|-|TRBD1
TGTGCCAGCAGGAGATTTAAGGGGACAGGGGTGGTGAACACAGATACGCAGTATTTT
CASRRFKGTGVVNTDTQYF
>TRBJ1-5|TRBV9|-|-
TGTGCCAGCAGCGTAACGGGTGCGGCTAGTCAGCCCCAGCATTTT
CASSVTGAASQPQHF
>TRBJ2-3|TRBV7-3|many|TRBD2
TGTGCCAGCAGCGCGGGGACTAGCGGTACAGATACGCAGTATTTT
CASSAGTSGTDTQYF
>TRBJ2-7|TRBV6-1|few|-
TGTGCCAGCAGCCAGTTTGCAACGGGGAAGCACGAGCAGTACTTC
CASSQFATGKHEQYF
>TRBJ2-1|TRBV11-3|many|TRBD2
TGTGCCAGCAGCAGGACTAGCGGGGACAATGAGCAGTTCTTC
CASSRTSGDNEQFF